The 11 T cell receptor beta chains listed next were all sequenced from one sample in a study of cytomegalovirus exposure and HLA in healthy donors. Amplification used 60 Vbeta primers and 13 Jbeta primers. Produced via immunoSEQ multiplex PCR; TCRdb's table is partial and in-frame only. The repertoire has about 140,000 clones, around 70% of them found once; the top ten carry under 2.5%. Source material: PBMCs. The receptors come from a woman aged 60-75 years in good health and CMV-seropositive.

Of note for this clone: A junction end diverges from the germline sequence, so it may reflect a read error. The chain carries TRBV6-5 and TRBJ2-7, with 8 positions matching TRBD1. This CDR3 has 11 residues. From germline, CDR1 is MNHEY and CDR2 SVGAGI. The CDR3 DNA follows: TGTGCCAGCAGTTACCGGGACAGGCAACGCTTC. Translated: CASSYRDRQRF.

V usage is TRBV4-1 and J usage is TRBJ1-2; 8 bases line up with TRBD1. This CDR3 is 18 amino acids long. The germline CDR1 and CDR2 sequences are MGHRA and YSYEKL. V dropped 6 bases and J dropped 2; count of bases not matched to a gene: 17. This CDR3 reads CASSLGSGQGYDNYGYTF. For the CDR3, the DNA is TGCGCCAGCAGTCTAGGGAGTGGACAGGGATATGACAACTATGGCTACACCTTC.

This chain's CDR3 is CASSVATWGSEQYF. CDR3 in DNA: TGTGCCAGCAGCGTAGCTACTTGGGGCAGCGAGCAGTACTTC. J is TRBJ2-7 and V is TRBV9; D may be TRBD1 (5 bases). CDR1 and CDR2 from the germline V gene are SGDLS and YYNGEE. V was trimmed by 0 bases and J by 6 bases, leaving 13 bases between them. The CDR3 sequence is 14 residues long.

This chain links TRBV28 with TRBJ2-7; D uncertain. The V gene lost 6 bases and the J gene lost 2 bases, with 11 bases spanning the gap. CDR1 is MDHEN and CDR2 is SYDVKM in the germline V gene. This CDR3 contains 13 residues. Here the CDR3 DNA reads TGTGCCAGCAGGTCTACAGTGACCTACGAGCAGTACTTC. Translated: CASRSTVTYEQYF.

The sample holds one count of this clone. The rearrangement links TRBV19 to TRBJ1-3; no reliable D call. This CDR3 spans 14 amino acids. Germline V gene data show CDR1 as LNHDA and CDR2 as SQIVND (reference sequence). The V and J ends lost 3 bases and 4 bases respectively, with 10 bases between them. The CDR3 loop is CASSIGHLGNTIYF. Written as DNA, the CDR3 is TGTGCCAGTAGTATTGGGCATCTCGGAAACACCATATATTTT.

This clone turned up a few times. The CDR3 protein is CSVQRDMQETQYF. CDR3 DNA sequence: TGCAGCGTTCAGAGGGACATGCAAGAGACCCAGTACTTC. The chain is built from TRBV29-1 and TRBJ2-5, with D possibly matching TRBD1 (6 bases). V was shortened by 5 bases and J by 2 bases, with 12 bases between the two germline ends. The CDR3 covers 13 residues. Germline V CDR1 and CDR2: SQVTM, ANQGSEA. The full variable domain, with the rest looked up from reference TRBV29-1 and TRBJ2-5, is SAVISQKPSRDICQRGTSLTIQCQVDSQVTMMFWYRQQPGQSLTLIATANQGSEATYESGFVIDKFPISRPNLTFSTLTVSNMSPEDSSIYLCSVQRDMQETQYFGPGTRLLVL.

This clone was detected only once. The chain links TRBV5-5 to TRBJ2-2, with D hard to call. The CDR3 has 13 amino acids. Germline CDR1 reads SGHKS; CDR2 reads YYEKEE (reference sequence). V lost 1 base, J lost 7 bases, and 8 bases lay in between. The CDR3 nucleotides read TGTGCCAGCAGCTTGATAGCCTACGGGGAGCTGTTTTTT. Encoded protein: CASSLIAYGELFF.

V gene TRBV27 combines with J gene TRBJ1-5; 7 bases map to TRBD1. Near its end, the DNA agrees better with TRBJ2-3, so the J call may be wrong. Germline CDR1 reads MNHEY; CDR2 reads SMNVEV (reference sequence). CDR3 length equals 13 residues. CDR3 sequence reads: CASSSGGRQPQYF. In DNA, the CDR3 is TGTGCCAGCAGTTCAGGGGGAAGACAGCCCCAGTATTTT.

The rearrangement joins TRBV5-1 to TRBJ2-7, with 9 bases matching TRBD2. This CDR3 has 15 amino acids. Germline CDR1 and CDR2: SGHRS and YFSETQ. V lost 5 bases and J lost 2; bases outside the gene matches: 8. CDR3 region: CASSSLGGRAYEQYF. CDR3 bases: TGCGCCAGCAGTTCGCTCGGCGGGAGGGCCTACGAGCAGTACTTC. The full variable domain, in which reference TRBV5-1 and TRBJ2-7 provide the parts outside the CDR3, is KAGVTQTPRYLIKTRGQQVTLSCSPISGHRSVSWYQQTPGQGLQFLFEYFSETQRNKGNFPGRFSGRQFSNSRSEMNVSTLELGDSALYLCASSSLGGRAYEQYFGPGTRLTVT.

CDR3 sequence: CASSEVSVSQPQHF. The CDR3 DNA follows: TGTGCCAGCAGTGAAGTCAGCGTTAGTCAGCCCCAGCATTTT. The V gene is TRBV2, the J gene TRBJ1-5, with unresolved D. The CDR3 loop spans 14 amino acids. Germline CDR1 SNHLY, CDR2 FYNNEI. V lost 1 base to trimming and J lost 6 bases, with 10 bases between them. Variable domain in full (rest from reference TRBV2 and TRBJ1-5): EPEVTQTPSHQVTQMGQEVILRCVPISNHLYFYWYRQILGQKVEFLVSFYNNEISEKSEIFDDQFSVERPDGSNFTLKIRSTKLEDSAMYFCASSEVSVSQPQHFGDGTRLSIL.

The chain uses TRBV7-9 and TRBJ1-1, with D perhaps TRBD1 (6 bases). V dropped 4 bases and J dropped 2 bases, with 11 bases sitting between them. Germline V gives CDR1 SEHNR, CDR2 FQNEAQ (reference sequence). CDR3 length equals 14 residues. This chain's CDR3 is CASSSQGINTEAFF. The CDR3 region has the DNA TGTGCCAGCAGCTCACAGGGCATCAACACTGAAGCTTTCTTT.